The 6 T cell receptor beta chains in this list originate from one sample, sequenced in a study of early T cells in non-severe SARS-CoV-2 infection. A single record per CDR3 protein comes from TCRdb applying MiXCR to the 5' RACE reads. The sample records about 49,000 distinct CDR3 sequences, 12% being singletons. The sample taken for sequencing was whole blood. Receptors were obtained from an adult who was a healthcare worker with PCR-confirmed SARS-CoV-2 infection or an uninfected control (not recorded which).

The rearrangement links TRBV6-5 to TRBJ2-3, with a possible D match to TRBD2 (5 bases). Germline V lookup: CDR1 MNHEY, CDR2 SVGAGI. The CDR3 runs to 16 residues. The V end lost 1 base, the J end lost 2 bases, and 13 bases lay between the germline ends. This CDR3 reads CASSYYAGGPTDTQYF. DNA for the CDR3: TGTGCCAGCAGTTACTATGCGGGCGGACCCACAGATACGCAGTATTTT.

This clonotype was seen repeatedly, ten times or more. In nucleotides, the CDR3 is TGTGCCAGCAGTTACCCACCCGGACAGAACTACACCTTC. Amino acids: CASSYPPGQNYTF. The J gene is TRBJ1-2, the V gene TRBV27, with D possibly matching TRBD1 (6 bases). The V end lost 4 bases, the J end lost 10 bases, and 16 bases lay between the germline ends. CDR3 size: 13 residues. Germline V CDR1 and CDR2: MNHEY, SMNVEV (reference sequence).

This clonotype was recorded many times. The CDR3 sequence is CASSRGQGDANYGYTF. The CDR3 bases are TGTGCCAGCAGCCGTGGACAGGGGGATGCTAACTATGGCTACACCTTC. The rearrangement uses TRBV11-2 and TRBJ1-2, with 10 bases lining up with TRBD1. Unmatched junction bases numbered 6, after V lost 5 bases and J lost 0 bases. Germline values: CDR1 SGHAT, CDR2 FQNNGV. This CDR3 contains 16 residues.

This clonotype was seen repeatedly, ten times or more. The rearrangement links TRBV4-1 to TRBJ1-6; TRBD1 agrees at 8 bases. Germline CDR1 MGHRA, CDR2 YSYEKL. Losses at the gene ends were 2 bases for V and 10 bases for J; bases not matched to a gene: 7. This CDR3 contains 15 residues. The CDR3 sequence: CASSQIQGAGSPLHF. In nucleotides, the CDR3 is TGCGCCAGCAGCCAAATTCAGGGGGCCGGCTCACCCCTCCACTTT.

This clonotype was observed many times. The rearrangement links TRBV6-1 to TRBJ1-5; D uncertain. This CDR3 has 13 residues. In germline, CDR1 is MNHNS, CDR2 SASEGT. V lost 6 bases and J 9 bases, leaving 15 bases between the germline ends. Written as DNA, the CDR3 is TGTGCCAGCAGCGACGGTAATTCTACGCCCCAGCATTTT. This translates into CASSDGNSTPQHF.

This clonotype was seen more than once but under ten times. V is TRBV6-2 or TRBV6-3 and J is TRBJ1-1, with a tentative D call TRBD1 (5 bases). V gave up 6 bases and J gave up 4 bases, with 12 bases separating them. Germline V CDR1 and CDR2: MNHEY, SVGEGT. The length of the CDR3 is 13 residues. This CDR3 is CASRLYGGTEAFF. DNA of the CDR3: TGTGCCAGCAGACTGTACGGGGGCACTGAAGCTTTCTTT.